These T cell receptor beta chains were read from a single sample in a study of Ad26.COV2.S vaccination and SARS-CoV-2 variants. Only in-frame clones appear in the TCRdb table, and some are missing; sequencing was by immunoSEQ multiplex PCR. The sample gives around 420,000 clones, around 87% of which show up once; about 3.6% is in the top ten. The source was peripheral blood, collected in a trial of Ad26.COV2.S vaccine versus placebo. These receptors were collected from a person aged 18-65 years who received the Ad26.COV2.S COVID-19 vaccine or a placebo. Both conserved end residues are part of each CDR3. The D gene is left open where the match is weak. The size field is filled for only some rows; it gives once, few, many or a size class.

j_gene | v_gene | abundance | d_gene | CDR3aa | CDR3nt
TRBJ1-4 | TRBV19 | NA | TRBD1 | CASSMARTGSNEKLFF | TGTGCCAGTAGTATGGCCCGGACAGGGTCAAATGAAAAACTGTTTTTT
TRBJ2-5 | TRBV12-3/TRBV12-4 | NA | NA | CASSLSTSETQYF | TGTGCCAGCAGTTTGAGTACGTCGGAGACCCAGTACTTC
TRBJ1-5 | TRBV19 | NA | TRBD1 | CASSMMPGTGAMPQHF | TGTGCCAGTAGTATGATGCCTGGGACAGGGGCGATGCCCCAGCATTTT
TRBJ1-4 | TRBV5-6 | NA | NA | CASSSGRTNEKLFF | TGTGCCAGCAGCTCGGGCAGAACTAATGAAAAACTGTTTTTT
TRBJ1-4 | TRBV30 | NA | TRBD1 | CAWSFGRGREKLFF | TGTGCCTGGAGTTTTGGCAGGGGGCGGGAAAAACTGTTTTTT
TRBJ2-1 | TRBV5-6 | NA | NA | CASSLRPLKDEQFF | TGTGCCAGCAGCTTGAGACCACTTAAGGATGAGCAGTTCTTC
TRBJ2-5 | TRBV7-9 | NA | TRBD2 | CASSLGASGVWETQYF | TGTGCCAGCAGCTTAGGAGCTAGCGGGGTTTGGGAGACCCAGTACTTC
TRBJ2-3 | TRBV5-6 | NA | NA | CASSPRTVLGTDTQYF | TGTGCCAGCAGCCCCCGGACAGTTTTGGGCACAGATACGCAGTATTTT
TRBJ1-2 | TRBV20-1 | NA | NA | CSASTFAGTPDYGYTF | TGCAGTGCTAGTACGTTCGCCGGGACACCGGACTATGGCTACACCTTC
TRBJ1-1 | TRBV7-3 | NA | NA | CASSLRRNTEAFF | TGTGCCAGCAGCTTACGAAGGAACACTGAAGCTTTCTTT
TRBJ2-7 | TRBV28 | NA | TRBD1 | CASRPTGAYEQYF | TGTGCCAGCAGACCCACAGGGGCCTACGAGCAGTACTTC
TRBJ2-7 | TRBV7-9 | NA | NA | CASSLDRNYEQYF | TGTGCCAGCAGCTTAGACAGAAACTACGAGCAGTACTTC
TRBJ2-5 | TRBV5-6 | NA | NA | CASSLQGAMGMETQYF | TGTGCCAGCAGCTTGCAGGGCGCGATGGGAATGGAGACCCAGTACTTC
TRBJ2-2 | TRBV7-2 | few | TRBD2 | CASSAGLGNTGELFF | TGTGCCAGCAGCGCAGGACTAGGGAACACCGGGGAGCTGTTTTTT